The 26 T cell receptor beta chains given below trace back to one sample, sequenced in a study of post-analysis software for immune sequencing data. Antigens of these TCRs are unknown. Sequencing libraries made from TCR beta cDNA carried unique molecular identifiers. Via MiXCR, TCRdb re-called the PCR reads, giving one row per CDR3 protein. The table lists roughly 620,000 distinct CDR3 sequences, around 40% of them singletons. Study findings and constraints: Included in a set of about 5 TRBV segments more frequent in patients than controls were TRBV5-6, TRBV5-1 and TRBV20-1.

The sample consisted of blood. The source is a girl aged 10 to 17 with multiple sclerosis.

This clonotype occurred a few times. The chain is built from TRBV10-3 and TRBJ1-1, with D unresolved. Germline V gene lookup returns CDR1 ENHRY and CDR2 SYGVKD. V lost 6 bases to trimming and J lost 1 base, with 9 bases between them. The CDR3 extends over 13 amino acids. CDR3 DNA: TGTGCCATCAGAAGGTGGGGGAACACTGAAGCTTTCTTT. Protein sequence: CAIRRWGNTEAFF.

In this sample, this clonotype turned up once. J is TRBJ1-5 and V is TRBV12-3 or TRBV12-4, with 9 bases aligning to TRBD1. This CDR3 contains 16 residues. V shed 0 bases, J shed 7 bases, and the junction held 7 bases outside the gene matches. The CDR3 region is CASSLAGQGTKQPQHF. For the CDR3, the DNA is TGTGCCAGCAGTTTAGCGGGACAGGGAACAAAACAGCCCCAGCATTTT.

V usage is TRBV5-1 and J usage is TRBJ2-4, with D unresolved. The J call is in doubt because the DNA end fits TRBJ2-7 better. This CDR3 spans 18 amino acids. Germline assignment: CDR1 SGHRS and CDR2 YFSETQ. In DNA, the CDR3 is TGCGCCAGCAGCTTGGCTTTCCGTTTCGCGGAAGATGATGACGAGCAGTACTTC. Encoded protein: CASSLAFRFAEDDDEQYF.

The rearrangement links TRBV7-2 to TRBJ2-5; 9 nucleotides line up with TRBD1. The assigned J gene may be wrong: the sequence end matches TRBJ2-7 better. The CDR3 extends over 14 amino acids. Germline CDR1 is SGHTA and CDR2 is FQGNSA. The CDR3 region is CASSKTGGFYEQYF. The DNA for the CDR3 is TGTGCCAGCAGCAAGACAGGGGGTTTTTACGAGCAGTACTTC.

This rearrangement joins TRBV7-8 to TRBJ1-1; 7 bases are shared with TRBD1. V was clipped by 5 bases and J by 3 bases; unmatched bases: 6. Germline V gene sequence: CDR1 SGHVS, CDR2 FQNEAQ. The CDR3 extends over 14 amino acids. The CDR3 coding sequence is TGTGCCAGCAGCCAACAGGGGCAGGACACTGAAGCTTTCTTT. Protein sequence: CASSQQGQDTEAFF.

The chain has TRBV3-1 and TRBJ2-5, with 7 bases identical to TRBD1. The DNA end is more similar to TRBJ2-7, so the J call may be wrong. The CDR3 length is 15 residues. Germline CDR1 LGHDT, CDR2 YNNKEL (reference sequence). CDR3 nucleotides: TGTGCCAGCAGCCAACTGGACAGGCCCGACGGCGAGCAGTACTTC. Its protein is CASSQLDRPDGEQYF.

This clonotype was detected only a few times. The rearrangement joins TRBV7-9 to TRBJ2-4; no clear D. The CDR3 is 14 residues long. Trimming took 5 bases from V and 8 from J, leaving 16 bases between them. Germline CDR1 SEHNR, CDR2 FQNEAQ (reference sequence). The CDR3 bases are TGTGCCAGCAGCCAAGAAGAGCGAAGGGACATTCAGTACTTC. Amino acid sequence: CASSQEERRDIQYF. The full variable domain, rest sourced from reference TRBV7-9 and TRBJ2-4, is DTGVSQNPRHKITKRGQNVTFRCDPISEHNRLYWYRQTLGQGPEFLTYFQNEAQLEKSRLLSDRFSAERPKGSFSTLEIQRTEQGDSAMYLCASSQEERRDIQYFGAGTRLSVL.

The table lists this clonotype with a few counts. The chain recombines TRBV10-3 with TRBJ2-3, with 7 bases matching TRBD2. The CDR3 has 17 amino acids. In germline, CDR1 is ENHRY, CDR2 SYGVKD. V trimming: 4 bases; J trimming: 5 bases; junction bases outside the gene matches: 15. This chain's CDR3 is CAISVTSGGSTGDTQYF. CDR3 DNA: TGTGCCATCAGTGTTACGAGCGGCGGGAGTACGGGAGATACGCAGTATTTT.

The chain links TRBV7-6 to TRBJ2-3, with unresolved D. The CDR3 has 14 residues. CDR1 and CDR2 from the germline V gene are SGHVS and FNYEAQ. Trimming shortened V by 1 base and J by 2 bases, and 7 bases separated the two germline ends. The CDR3 reads CASSLEPVTDTQYF. CDR3 in DNA: TGTGCCAGCAGCTTAGAGCCTGTCACAGATACGCAGTATTTT.

This clonotype has just a few counts. J is TRBJ2-3 and V is TRBV20-1; D possibly corresponds to TRBD2 (6 bases). Looked up from germline, CDR1 is DFQATT and CDR2 is SNEGSKA (reference sequence). The V end lost 7 bases, the J end lost 6 bases, and 11 bases lay between the germline ends. CDR3 length: 11 amino acids. The CDR3 loop reads CSGFREDTQYF. CDR3 bases: TGCAGTGGTTTCCGGGAGGATACGCAGTATTTT.

This clonotype was counted a single time. The chain joins TRBV9 to TRBJ2-7; 8 bases align to TRBD1. Germline lookup yields CDR1 SGDLS and CDR2 YYNGEE. The V gene end was trimmed by 8 bases and the J gene end by 7 bases; junction bases not matched to a gene: 20. CDR3 length: 16 amino acids. CDR3 in amino acids: CASSPRQDRDTREQYF. In nucleotides, the CDR3 is TGTGCCAGTAGCCCCCGGCAGGACAGGGACACGCGAGAGCAGTACTTC. The whole variable domain, remainder taken from reference TRBV9 and TRBJ2-7, is DSGVTQTPKHLITATGQRVTLRCSPRSGDLSVYWYQQSLDQGLQFLIQYYNGEERAKGNILERFSAQQFPDLHSELNLSSLELGDSALYFCASSPRQDRDTREQYFGPGTRLTVT.

This clonotype was counted between two and nine times. The chain employs TRBV6-5 and TRBJ2-3, with D unclear. Trimming took off 0 bases at V and 2 bases at J, with 9 bases between the two ends. Germline loops: CDR1 MNHEY, CDR2 SVGAGI. The CDR3 extends over 15 amino acids. CDR3 protein: CASSYSGLLTDTQYF. The CDR3 DNA reads TGTGCCAGCAGTTACTCGGGTCTCCTCACAGATACGCAGTATTTT.

In its sample, this clonotype was seen once. The chain is built from TRBV20-1 and TRBJ2-5; a possible D gene is TRBD1 (6 bases). The CDR3 length is 17 residues. Trimming took 0 bases from V and 5 from J, leaving 22 bases between them. Germline V CDR1 and CDR2: DFQATT, SNEGSKA (reference sequence). The CDR3 bases are TGCAGTGCTAGAGACGGGACAAACCCCCAAGAAGAGGAGACCCAGTACTTC. The encoded protein is CSARDGTNPQEEETQYF.

This clonotype showed up just once. The chain joins TRBV5-1 to TRBJ2-1, with 10 nucleotides matching TRBD2. CDR1 and CDR2 from the germline V gene are SGHRS and YFSETQ. V lost 5 bases to trimming and J lost 0 bases; unmatched junction nucleotides: 5. This CDR3 has 16 amino acids. DNA for the CDR3: TGCGCCAGCAGTTCTAGCGGGGGTAACTCCTACAATGAGCAGTTCTTC. Encoded protein: CASSSSGGNSYNEQFF.

The chain recombines TRBV5-1 with TRBJ2-3; no clear D gene. The CDR3 contains 14 residues. CDR1 SGHRS and CDR2 YFSETQ come from the germline V gene. V shed 2 bases and J shed 0 bases, with 7 bases lying between them. The chain's CDR3 is CASSFKGSTDTQYF. CDR3 coding DNA: TGCGCCAGCAGCTTTAAGGGAAGCACAGATACGCAGTATTTT.

The chain carries TRBV7-2 and TRBJ2-7; D not resolved. The germline V and J ends were trimmed by 3 bases and 5 bases, with 14 bases remaining between them. CDR1 SGHTA and CDR2 FQGNSA come from the germline V gene. The length of the CDR3 is 14 residues. CDR3 amino acids: CASSFPARMNEQYF. The CDR3 nucleotides read TGTGCCAGCAGCTTTCCGGCCCGGATGAACGAGCAGTACTTC.

The CDR3 nucleotides read TGCGCCAGCAGCTACGACGACTACTCCTACGAGCAGTACTTC. This gives the protein CASSYDDYSYEQYF. This chain joins TRBV5-1 and TRBJ2-7; tentatively, D is TRBD2 (5 bases). Trimming left V 3 bases short and J 0 bases short, with 10 bases between. The V gene's germline CDR1 is SGHRS and CDR2 YFSETQ. The CDR3 spans 14 residues. The whole variable domain, filled in from reference TRBV5-1 and TRBJ2-7, reads KAGVTQTPRYLIKTRGQQVTLSCSPISGHRSVSWYQQTPGQGLQFLFEYFSETQRNKGNFPGRFSGRQFSNSRSEMNVSTLELGDSALYLCASSYDDYSYEQYFGPGTRLTVT.

Here the CDR3 reads CASTLAGEQFF. Here the CDR3 DNA reads TGTGCCAGCACGCTCGCTGGTGAGCAGTTCTTC. The chain joins TRBV3-1 to TRBJ2-1; unclear D gene. V lost 7 bases, J lost 9 bases, and 10 bases lay in between. The CDR3 extends over 11 amino acids. Germline lookup yields CDR1 LGHDT and CDR2 YNNKEL (reference sequence).

This clonotype has just a few counts. The chain employs TRBV5-1 and TRBJ2-1; maybe TRBD2 (6 bases). The CDR3 totals 15 residues. Germline CDR1 and CDR2: SGHRS and YFSETQ. V gave up 4 bases and J gave up 4 bases, with 15 bases separating them. The CDR3 loop reads CASSGLSGGYNEQFF. The CDR3 bases are TGCGCCAGCAGCGGCCTCAGCGGAGGGTACAATGAGCAGTTCTTC. Filled out from reference TRBV5-1 and TRBJ2-1, the complete variable domain reads KAGVTQTPRYLIKTRGQQVTLSCSPISGHRSVSWYQQTPGQGLQFLFEYFSETQRNKGNFPGRFSGRQFSNSRSEMNVSTLELGDSALYLCASSGLSGGYNEQFFGPGTRLTVL.

This clonotype came up a few times. The gene calls are TRBV3-1 and TRBJ2-7; D unclear. The V end lost 0 bases, the J end lost 0 bases, and 9 bases lay between the germline ends. Looked up from germline, CDR1 is LGHDT and CDR2 is YNNKEL (reference sequence). There are 15 residues in the CDR3. CDR3 region: CASSQETHGSYEQYF. The CDR3 DNA is TGTGCCAGCAGCCAAGAAACCCATGGCTCCTACGAGCAGTACTTC.

The J gene is TRBJ2-7, the V gene TRBV20-1; 12 bases agree with TRBD2. J was trimmed by 3 bases and V by 2 bases; bases with no gene match: 2. The CDR3 consists of 14 residues. The germline V gene encodes CDR1 DFQATT and CDR2 SNEGSKA (reference sequence). In nucleotides, the CDR3 is TGCAGTGCTAGACTAGCGGGGGGGTTCTACGAGCAGTACTTC. Amino acid sequence: CSARLAGGFYEQYF.

This clonotype has only one observation. This rearrangement joins TRBV11-2 to TRBJ1-2; D ambiguous. Deletions cut 1 base from V and 10 bases from J, with 7 bases between. This CDR3 comprises 11 residues. The germline CDR1 and CDR2 sequences are SGHAT and FQNNGV. Here the CDR3 reads CASSLARNYTF. For the CDR3, the DNA is TGTGCCAGCAGCTTAGCGCGGAACTACACCTTC.

In its sample, this clonotype was seen a few times. The V gene is TRBV14, the J gene TRBJ2-7, with 9 bases fitting TRBD2. The CDR3 is 15 residues long. Trimming cost V 5 bases and J 7 bases; bases outside gene matches: 12. CDR1 SGHDN and CDR2 FVKESK come from the germline V gene. Here the CDR3 DNA reads TGTGCCAGCAGCGTCGGGACTAGCATGATTAATGAGCAGTACTTC. This encodes CASSVGTSMINEQYF.

The table lists this clonotype with a count of one. V usage is TRBV7-6 and J usage is TRBJ1-4, with D possibly TRBD1 on 5 matching bases. Germline CDR1 and CDR2: SGHVS and FNYEAQ. This CDR3 comprises 14 residues. The V end was cut by 0 bases, the J end by 7 bases, with 9 bases between. CDR3 region: CASSLAGDGEKLFF. In nucleotides, the CDR3 is TGTGCCAGCAGCTTAGCGGGGGACGGTGAAAAACTGTTTTTT.

This clonotype was detected many times. An end of the junction differs from the germline gene, which may be a read error. This chain connects TRBV5-1 to TRBJ2-3; D gene ambiguous. This CDR3 spans 14 amino acids. The V gene's germline CDR1 is SGHRS and CDR2 YFSETQ. CDR3 DNA sequence: TGCGCCAGCAGCTTGGTGGTTGGCACGGATACGCAGTATTTT. It yields the protein CASSLVVGTDTQYF.

The V gene is TRBV12-3 or TRBV12-4, the J gene TRBJ2-1; TRBD2 matches 12 bases. The CDR3 has 16 amino acids. V shed 4 bases, J shed 10 bases, and the junction held 11 bases outside the gene matches. CDR3 amino acids: CASSYQGLAGKNEQFF. For the CDR3, the DNA is TGTGCCAGCAGTTATCAAGGACTAGCGGGGAAAAACGAGCAGTTCTTC.